This T cell receptor beta chain was recovered during a study of blood T cell repertoires in COVID-19. How the authors handled the data: Amplification of reference gene primers provided the estimated nucleated cell counts. Clones were sequenced by immunoSEQ multiplex PCR, and TCRdb holds only the in-frame ones, with some missing. D and trimming come from the DNA, and the V and J calls and clone size come from that table. In the table there are around 270,000 clones, around 88% of which are singletons. The origin of this receptor is a man between 25 and 39 years old with active or convalescent COVID-19. The sample taken for sequencing was peripheral blood.

For the CDR3, the DNA is TGTGCCACCTCCCTGAATGGCGGAGGCACAGATACGCAGTATTTT. This translates into CATSLNGGGTDTQYF. This chain links TRBV19 with TRBJ2-3; no clear D. The germline CDR1 and CDR2 sequences are LNHDA and SQIVND (reference sequence). Trimming left V 10 bases short and J 1 base short, with 18 bases between. This CDR3 comprises 15 residues. Looking up the rest from reference TRBV19 and TRBJ2-3 gives the full variable domain: DGGITQSPKYLFRKEGQNVTLSCEQNLNHDAMYWYRQDPGQGLRLIYYSQIVNDFQKGDIAEGYSVSREKKESFPLTVTSAQKNPTAFYLCATSLNGGGTDTQYFGPGTRLTVL.